This T cell receptor beta chain was recovered during a study of blood T cells in healthy people across ages (dated by TCRdb to between 2014 and 2017). Background for the entire study: In model experiments, roughly one uniquely barcoded TCR beta cDNA molecule per two T cells was captured by template switching. To track age-related changes in TCR beta repertoire diversity, the study relied on deep sequencing normalized with unique cDNA molecular identifiers. The donors were split into four age groups: young (average about 15 years), middle-aged (about 40), aged (about 62) and long-lived (approximately 80). To avoid experimental bias, donors of different ages were randomly spread across the sequencing lanes. Using the same blood draw, the study looked at two additional independent replicas of 1 million unique cDNA reads for two donors, one aged 18 to 30 and the other aged 80 or older.

From the cysteine up to the phenylalanine, the CDR3 has a length of 11 residues. Only the CDR3 portion is preserved as DNA: 33 bases, with reading frame beginning at the first base. CDR1 and CDR2 are drawn from the germline V gene: SNHLY, FYNNEI. Library method: 5' RACE. These reads were obtained on an Illumina HiSeq 2500. A second PCR of roughly 7 to 11 cycles was performed with a sample-barcoded 5' primer and a J-beta primer mix. A template-switch 5' adaptor carrying 12 random nucleotides introduced a unique molecular identifier onto each TCR beta cDNA molecule. At least 2.5 million CDR3-containing paired-end reads were obtained from each sample. All of the RNA was converted into first-strand cDNA using the Mint cDNA synthesis kit, with a TRBC-specific oligonucleotide serving as the primer. After uracil-DNA glycosylase treatment, a first 18-cycle PCR used universal primers M1SS and BC2_uni_R on all cDNA. Per the authors' processing: Each sample was normalized by randomly selecting 1 million high-quality reads, each carrying a distinct molecular identifier. Instead of being binned into consensus sequences, reads that shared molecular identifiers were thrown out. MiTCR, set to a Q25 quality threshold and the strictest error-elimination algorithm, was used for CDR3 identification, clonotype clustering and error correction. A nonparametric unseen species model with Euler transformation was used to estimate lower-bound total TCR beta diversity. Clones were called with MiXCR by TCRdb after fastp trimmed the public reads at Q25, and only in-frame beta chains were retained. Each CDR3 protein appears once, grouped with its most common genes and DNA. The V and J calls and clone size come from TCRdb's table, not from the authors' own analysis. This sample comprises about 1 million distinct CDR3 sequences, under 45% of them detected only once. The ten largest clones add up to 18% of the sample.

Here is what the overall study found, with its caveats: Observed TCR beta diversity per million T cells fell roughly linearly with age, and a significant reduction was already apparent by age roughly 40. Conclusive comparison of naive and antigen-experienced compartments was prevented by the profiling of bulk unsorted PBMCs. Donor CMV infection status was unknown, potentially confounding age-related changes in expanded clonotypes. Compared with the aged group, the long-lived group had more naive CD4+ T cells, fewer expanded clones and increased TCR diversity, suggesting age selection. Observed TCR beta diversity correlated strongly with the percentage of naive T cells measured by flow cytometry. Estimates of total diversity based on one million sequenced T cells were regarded as lower bounds and as underestimates.

The approximately 41 donors, aged roughly 6 to 100 years, were systemically healthy Caucasian individuals from Russia. Each donor gave about 9.2 milliliters of peripheral blood, drawn into EDTA-treated Vacutainer tubes. Ficoll-Paque density-gradient centrifugation was used to isolate PBMCs, with at least 7 million per sample. Total RNA was extracted from PBMCs with Trizol reagent, with at least 5 micrograms obtained per sample. The percentages of naive CD45RAhigh/CD27high T cells were determined by flow cytometry on a PBMC aliquot from every donor. On this clonotype: It has no known antigen specificity. The record has no base qualities; no much larger clone is one base away.

The clonotype comes from a woman aged 60-75 years in good health. The rearranged segments are TRBV2 and TRBJ2-4; tentative D gene TRBD2, with 6 bases matching. The J call is in doubt because the DNA end fits TRBJ2-7 better. The sample comprised blood. The CDR3 protein sequence reads: CASAGSYEQYF. The base sequence is TGTGCCAGCGCGGGGTCCTACGAGCAGTACTTC.